These 9 T cell receptor beta chains were all obtained from the same sample, sequenced in a study of blood T cell repertoires in COVID-19. Assay: immunoSEQ multiplex PCR; the TCRdb copy retains only in-frame clones and omits some. This repertoire shows 65,000 to 90,000 clones, about 80% found once; its top ten account for approximately 6%. The sequenced sample was peripheral blood. These receptors all stem from a woman between 55 and 75 years old with acute or convalescent COVID-19.

This clone has just a few counts. The chain couples TRBV6-5 to TRBJ1-1; 7 nucleotides align to TRBD1. This CDR3 comprises 14 residues. The germline gives CDR1 MNHEY, CDR2 SVGAGI. The trim removed 7 bases at V and 4 bases at J, leaving 9 bases unmatched. Here the CDR3 DNA reads TGTGCCAGCACTTTACAGGGGATGGGCACTGAAGCTTTCTTT. Translated: CASTLQGMGTEAFF.

For the CDR3, the DNA is TGTGCCAGCAGTTACTCGCGGAGGGTAGGCTACGAGCAGTACTTC. This codes for CASSYSRRVGYEQYF. The chain is built from TRBV6-5 and TRBJ2-7; possible D gene TRBD2, 6 bases. The length of the CDR3 is 15 residues. Per germline, CDR1 MNHEY and CDR2 SVGAGI. V lost 0 bases and J lost 3, with 12 bases in between.

The chain employs TRBV19 and TRBJ2-2; D may be TRBD2 (6 bases). V gave up 3 bases and J gave up 3 bases, with 8 bases separating them. From germline, CDR1 is LNHDA and CDR2 SQIVND (reference sequence). The CDR3 is made up of 14 amino acids. The CDR3 coding sequence is TGTGCCAGTAGTATTGGACTATACACCGGGGAGCTGTTTTTT. Protein: CASSIGLYTGELFF.

The chain recombines TRBV27 with TRBJ1-1; D possibly corresponds to TRBD1 (6 bases). Germline lookup yields CDR1 MNHEY and CDR2 SMNVEV (reference sequence). CDR3 size: 13 residues. V was shortened by 3 bases and J by 7 bases, with 12 bases between the two germline ends. CDR3 in amino acids: CASSFGQTDEAFF. CDR3 in DNA: TGTGCCAGCAGTTTTGGACAGACCGATGAAGCTTTCTTT.

The rearrangement links TRBV19 to TRBJ1-4; D possibly corresponds to TRBD1 (5 bases). Germline V CDR1 and CDR2: LNHDA, SQIVND (reference sequence). The CDR3 has 15 residues. The V and J ends lost 8 bases and 10 bases respectively, with 23 bases between them. CDR3 protein: CASHGPGQGIGKLFF. DNA for the CDR3: TGTGCCAGTCATGGGCCAGGACAAGGGATCGGAAAACTGTTTTTT.

The chain carries TRBV4-2 and TRBJ2-3, with 10 bases fitting TRBD2. Trimming took 1 base from V and 3 from J; bases not matched to a gene: 10. Germline values: CDR1 LGHNA, CDR2 YNFKEQ. The CDR3 sequence is 18 residues long. The CDR3 region is CASSQGVRSGGETDTQYF. The CDR3 bases are TGTGCCAGCAGCCAAGGAGTAAGAAGCGGGGGGGAGACAGATACGCAGTATTTT.

This clone has more than one count but fewer than ten. V usage is TRBV7-2 and J usage is TRBJ1-1; D is ambiguous. Trimming took 5 bases from V and 1 from J, leaving 14 bases between them. The CDR3 totals 15 residues. Germline loops: CDR1 SGHTA, CDR2 FQGNSA. The DNA for the CDR3 is TGTGCCAGCAGCCCCTGGGCCCTTGGGAACACTGAAGCTTTCTTT. It is translated as CASSPWALGNTEAFF.

The sample holds one count of this clone. J is TRBJ2-7 and V is TRBV7-2; TRBD2 agrees at 11 bases. The CDR3 loop spans 15 amino acids. Trimming at V came to 1 base and at J to 7 bases, leaving 6 bases not matched to a gene. Per the germline V gene, CDR1 is SGHTA and CDR2 is FQGNSA. CDR3 nucleotide sequence: TGTGCCAGCAGCTTAGTTAGCGGGGGGGCCAGGGAGCAGTACTTC. As protein: CASSLVSGGAREQYF.

The chain recombines TRBV7-3 with TRBJ1-6, with a possible D match to TRBD1 (5 bases). CDR3 size: 17 residues. From germline, CDR1 is SGHTA and CDR2 FQGTGA. Trimming cost V 5 bases and J 5 bases, with 19 bases left between them. CDR3 nucleotides: TGTGCCAGCAGCCTGCGAGCGGGGCCAAGACATAATTCACCCCTCCACTTT. Encoded protein: CASSLRAGPRHNSPLHF.